The sample holds a few counts of the clone carrying this TCR beta chain. The record originates from a study of blood T cells in healthy people across ages. Together with a sample-barcoded 5' primer, a J-beta primer mix was included in a second PCR lasting roughly 6 to 12 cycles. TCRdb passed the 5' RACE reads through MiXCR, listing each CDR3 protein once. Here the sample spans some 710,000 distinct CDR3 sequences, about 20% being singletons. V was pared by 0 bases and J by 6 bases, with 12 bases of the junction left unmatched. This CDR3 contains 18 residues. The germline V gene has CDR1 LGHNT and CDR2 FRNRAP.

The TCR comes from a man in his 70s in good health. The chain joins TRBV12-5 to TRBJ2-1, with 9 bases lining up with TRBD2. The sequenced material came from blood. The CDR3 here is CASGLVHLASGIFNEQFF. The CDR3 DNA reads TGTGCTAGTGGTTTGGTACACTTGGCTAGCGGGATATTCAATGAGCAGTTCTTC.